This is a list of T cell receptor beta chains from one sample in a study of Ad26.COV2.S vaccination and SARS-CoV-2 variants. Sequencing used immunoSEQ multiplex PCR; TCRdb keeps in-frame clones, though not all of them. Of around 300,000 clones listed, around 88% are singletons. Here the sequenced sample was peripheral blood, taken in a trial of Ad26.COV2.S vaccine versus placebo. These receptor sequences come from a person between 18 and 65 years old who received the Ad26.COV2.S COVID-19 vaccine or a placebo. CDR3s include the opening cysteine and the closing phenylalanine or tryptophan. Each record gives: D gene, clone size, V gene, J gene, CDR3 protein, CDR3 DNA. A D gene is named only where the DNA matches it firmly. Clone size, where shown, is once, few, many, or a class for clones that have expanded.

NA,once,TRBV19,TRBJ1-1,CASRTRWGPEAFF,TGTGCCAGTAGGACCAGATGGGGCCCTGAAGCTTTCTTT
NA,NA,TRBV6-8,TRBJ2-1,CASRHRDNEQFF,TGTGCCAGCAGGCACCGGGACAATGAGCAGTTCTTC
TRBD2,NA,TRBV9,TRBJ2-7,CASSTTGGNTYEQYF,TGTGCCAGCAGCACAACGGGGGGGAACACCTACGAGCAGTACTTC
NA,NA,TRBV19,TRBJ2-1,CASSITQGFSYNEQFF,TGTGCCAGTAGTATAACCCAGGGATTCTCCTACAATGAGCAGTTCTTC
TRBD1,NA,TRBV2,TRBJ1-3,CASTQDRGSGNTIYF,TGTGCCAGCACTCAAGACAGGGGCTCTGGAAACACCATATATTTT
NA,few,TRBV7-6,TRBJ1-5,CATAGDHQPQHF,TGTGCCACTGCAGGGGACCATCAGCCCCAGCATTTT
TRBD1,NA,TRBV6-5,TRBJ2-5,CASSYSSTGVRETQYF,TGTGCCAGCAGTTACTCTTCTACAGGGGTCCGGGAGACCCAGTACTTC
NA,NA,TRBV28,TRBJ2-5,CASTVRAGETQYF,TGTGCCAGCACCGTCAGGGCGGGAGAGACCCAGTACTTC
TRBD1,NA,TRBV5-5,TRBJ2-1,CASSLGQGSYNEQFF,TGTGCCAGCAGCTTGGGACAGGGCTCCTACAATGAGCAGTTCTTC
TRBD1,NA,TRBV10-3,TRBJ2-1,CAINRQGADEQFF,TGTGCCATCAATCGACAGGGGGCGGATGAGCAGTTCTTC
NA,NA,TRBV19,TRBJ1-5,CASSIVLRTYSNQPQHF,TGTGCCAGTAGTATCGTCCTGAGGACCTATAGCAATCAGCCCCAGCATTTT
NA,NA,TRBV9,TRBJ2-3,CASGDGALDTQYF,TGTGCCAGCGGGGACGGGGCCCTAGATACGCAGTATTTT
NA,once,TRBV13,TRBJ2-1,CASSPTPGPEQFF,TGTGCCAGCAGCCCTACACCCGGACCTGAGCAGTTCTTC
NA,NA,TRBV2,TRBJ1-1,CARTANTEAFF,TGTGCCCGGACAGCAAACACTGAAGCTTTCTTT
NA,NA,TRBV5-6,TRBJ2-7,CASSLGVYEQYF,TGTGCCAGCAGCTTGGGGGTCTACGAGCAGTACTTC
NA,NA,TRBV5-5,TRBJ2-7,CATETEPSYEQYF,TGTGCCACCGAGACAGAGCCCTCCTACGAGCAGTACTTC
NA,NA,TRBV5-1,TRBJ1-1,CASSPSGGQNTEAFF,TGCGCCAGCTCCCCCTCGGGGGGGCAGAACACTGAAGCTTTCTTT
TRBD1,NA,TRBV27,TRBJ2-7,CASRRGTGAYEQYF,TGTGCCAGCAGGCGCGGGACAGGGGCCTACGAGCAGTACTTC
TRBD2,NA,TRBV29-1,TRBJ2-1,CSVDGTGGSYNEQFF,TGCAGCGTTGACGGGACGGGAGGGTCCTACAATGAGCAGTTCTTC
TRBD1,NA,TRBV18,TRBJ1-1,CATTGTGAYTEAFF,TGTGCCACAACCGGGACAGGGGCATACACTGAAGCTTTCTTT
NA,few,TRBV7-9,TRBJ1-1,CASSLEGSTEAFF,TGTGCCAGCAGCTTAGAGGGTAGCACTGAAGCTTTCTTT
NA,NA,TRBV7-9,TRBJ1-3,CASSLGQGSGNTIYF,TGTGCCAGCAGCTTAGGGCAGGGCTCTGGAAACACCATATATTTT
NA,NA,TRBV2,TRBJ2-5,CASSEDSADGGQETQYF,TGTGCCAGCAGTGAGGATTCCGCGGATGGGGGCCAAGAGACCCAGTACTTC
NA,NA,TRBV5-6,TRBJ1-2,CASSWAGTQSNYGYTF,TGTGCCAGCAGCTGGGCCGGGACACAGTCTAACTATGGCTACACCTTC
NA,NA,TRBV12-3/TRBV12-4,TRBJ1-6,CASSLISDSPLHF,TGTGCCAGCAGTTTGATCAGTGATTCACCCCTCCACTTT
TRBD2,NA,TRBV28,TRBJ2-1,CASSLGTSGFSYNEQFF,TGTGCCAGCAGTTTAGGGACTAGCGGTTTCTCCTACAATGAGCAGTTCTTC
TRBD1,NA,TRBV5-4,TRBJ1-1,CASSFNRGRTEAFF,TGTGCCAGCAGCTTTAACAGGGGGCGCACTGAAGCTTTCTTT
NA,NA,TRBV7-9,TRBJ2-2,CASTPEATGELFF,TGTGCCAGCACGCCTGAAGCGACCGGGGAGCTGTTTTTT
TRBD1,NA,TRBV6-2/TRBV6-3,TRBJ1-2,CASSSDRGFYGYTF,TGTGCCAGCAGTTCTGACAGGGGGTTTTACGGCTACACCTTC
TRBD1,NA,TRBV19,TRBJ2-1,CASSLQGLDYNEQFF,TGTGCCAGTAGCCTACAGGGGTTGGACTACAATGAGCAGTTCTTC
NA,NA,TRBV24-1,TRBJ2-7,CATSDGRAPSYEQYF,TGTGCCACCAGTGATGGTAGGGCACCCTCCTACGAGCAGTACTTC
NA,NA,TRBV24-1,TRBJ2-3,CATSAGVRDTQYF,TGTGCCACCAGTGCCGGGGTTCGGGATACGCAGTATTTT
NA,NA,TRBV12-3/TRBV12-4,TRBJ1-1,CASSFGGTEAFF,TGTGCCAGCAGTTTCGGGGGGACTGAAGCTTTCTTT
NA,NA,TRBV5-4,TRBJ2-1,CASSWGGRVAGNNEQFF,TGTGCCAGCAGCTGGGGGGGCAGGGTAGCGGGTAACAATGAGCAGTTCTTC
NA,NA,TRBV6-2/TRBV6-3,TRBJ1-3,CASSKDLRIGNTIYF,TGTGCCAGCAGTAAGGACCTCCGGATCGGAAACACCATATATTTT
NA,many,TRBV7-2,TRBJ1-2,CASSLAQTGPSGGYTF,TGTGCCAGCAGCTTAGCGCAGACCGGGCCCTCAGGGGGCTACACCTTC
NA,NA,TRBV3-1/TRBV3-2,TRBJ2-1,CASSPPPRGSSYNEQFF,TGTGCCAGCAGCCCCCCCCCTCGCGGAAGCTCCTACAATGAGCAGTTCTTC
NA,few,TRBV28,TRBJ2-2,CASSFRGRQGRELFF,TGTGCCAGCAGTTTTCGGGGGCGACAGGGCCGGGAGCTGTTTTTT
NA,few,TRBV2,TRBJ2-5,CASSELRGKETQYF,TGTGCCAGCAGTGAACTACGGGGAAAAGAGACCCAGTACTTC
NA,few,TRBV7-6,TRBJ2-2,CASSLDAVGELFF,TGTGCCAGCAGCTTAGACGCAGTCGGGGAGCTGTTTTTT
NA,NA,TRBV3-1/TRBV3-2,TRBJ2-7,CASSQENQGHYEQYF,TGTGCCAGCAGCCAAGAGAACCAGGGCCACTACGAGCAGTACTTC
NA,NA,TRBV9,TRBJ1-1,CASSVERDISTEAFF,TGTGCCAGCAGCGTAGAAAGGGACATAAGCACTGAAGCTTTCTTT
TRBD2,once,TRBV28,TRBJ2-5,CASSPREDQETQYF,TGTGCCAGCAGTCCCCGGGAGGACCAAGAGACCCAGTACTTC
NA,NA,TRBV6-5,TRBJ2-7,CASSRGQTHSYEQYF,TGTGCCAGCAGTAGAGGACAGACCCACTCCTACGAGCAGTACTTC
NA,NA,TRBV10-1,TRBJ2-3,CASAGQPSTDTQYF,TGCGCCAGCGCGGGACAGCCTAGCACAGATACGCAGTATTTT
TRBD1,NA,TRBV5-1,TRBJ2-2,CASSERDRGETGELFF,TGCGCCAGCAGCGAAAGGGACAGGGGAGAAACCGGGGAGCTGTTTTTT
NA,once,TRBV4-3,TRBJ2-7,CASSQDLTAYEQYF,TGCGCCAGCAGCCAAGATCTGACGGCCTACGAGCAGTACTTC
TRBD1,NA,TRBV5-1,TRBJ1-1,CASSPLPGGMNTEAFF,TGCGCCAGCAGCCCCCTACCAGGGGGCATGAACACTGAAGCTTTCTTT
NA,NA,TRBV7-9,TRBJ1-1,CASSPVNGAPMNTEAFF,TGTGCCAGCAGCCCAGTAAACGGGGCCCCAATGAACACTGAAGCTTTCTTT
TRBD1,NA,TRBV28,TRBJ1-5,CASSLSGGTERF,TGTGCCAGCAGTTTATCCGGGGGGACAGAGCGCTTT
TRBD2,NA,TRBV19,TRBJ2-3,CASSITGGGTDTQYF,TGTGCCAGTAGTATAACTGGCGGGGGGACAGATACGCAGTATTTT
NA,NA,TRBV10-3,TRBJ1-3,CAIRPGTRSSGNTIYF,TGTGCCATCAGACCCGGGACACGGAGCTCTGGAAACACCATATATTTT
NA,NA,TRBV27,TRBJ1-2,CASSLGGNYGYTF,TGTGCCAGCAGTTTAGGAGGGAACTATGGCTACACCTTC
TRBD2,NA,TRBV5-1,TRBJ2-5,CASSPGLAGPQETQYF,TGCGCCAGCAGCCCGGGACTAGCGGGGCCCCAAGAGACCCAGTACTTC